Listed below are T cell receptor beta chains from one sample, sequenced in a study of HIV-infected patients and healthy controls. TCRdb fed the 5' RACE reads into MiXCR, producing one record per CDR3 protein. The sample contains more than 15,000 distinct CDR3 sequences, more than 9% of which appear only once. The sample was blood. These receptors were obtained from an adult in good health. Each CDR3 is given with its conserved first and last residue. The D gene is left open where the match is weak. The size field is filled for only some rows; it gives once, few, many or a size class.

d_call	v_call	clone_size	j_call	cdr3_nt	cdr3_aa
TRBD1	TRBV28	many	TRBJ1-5	TGTGCCAGCAGTTCGGGGGTCAGGGGGAGCAATCAGCCCCAGCATTTT	CASSSGVRGSNQPQHF
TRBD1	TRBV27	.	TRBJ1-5	TGTGCCAGCAGTATCTCGGGCCTGACAGGGGTCCGTCAGCCCCAGCATTTT	CASSISGLTGVRQPQHF
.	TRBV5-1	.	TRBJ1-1	TGCGCCAGCAGCCTGAGGCACGGCACTGAAGCTTTCTTT	CASSLRHGTEAFF
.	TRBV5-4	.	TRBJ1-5	TGTGCCAGCAGCTTGGATGGGGGTAACAATCAGCCCCAGCATTTT	CASSLDGGNNQPQHF
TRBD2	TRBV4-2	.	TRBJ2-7	TGTGCCAGCAGCCAAGATAGGGCTAGCGGGGGCAACGAGCAGTACTTC	CASSQDRASGGNEQYF
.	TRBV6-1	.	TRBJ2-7	TGTGCCAGCAGCGTAACACAGGGTGGAGAGCAGTACTTC	CASSVTQGGEQYF
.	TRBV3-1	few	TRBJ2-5	TGTGCCAGCAGCCAATCTGAGACCCAGTACTTC	CASSQSETQYF
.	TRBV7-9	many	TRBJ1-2	TGTGCCAGCAGCGGGAACTCCGGGACGTTCTATGGCTACACCTTC	CASSGNSGTFYGYTF
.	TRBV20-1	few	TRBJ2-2	TGCAGTGCTAGAGCCCCTCTGTTGGCCGGCGGGGAGCTGTTTTTT	CSARAPLLAGGELFF
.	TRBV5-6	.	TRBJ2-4	TGTGCCAGCAGCCTCCTATCGGCCCTAGCCAAAAACATTCAGTACTTC	CASSLLSALAKNIQYF
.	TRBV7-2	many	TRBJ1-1	TGTGCCAGCAGCCCGCAGGGAACTTCCGAAGCTTTCTTT	CASSPQGTSEAFF
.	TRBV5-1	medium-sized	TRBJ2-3	TGCGCCAGCGATTCGGGGGCAGGCATTACAGATACGCAGTATTTT	CASDSGAGITDTQYF
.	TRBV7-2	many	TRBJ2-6	TGTGCCAGCAGCTTCGAAGGTAGTGGGGCCAACGTCCTGACTTTC	CASSFEGSGANVLTF
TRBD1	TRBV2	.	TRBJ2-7	TGTGCCAGCAGTGGAGGACAGGCCTACGAGCAGTACTTC	CASSGGQAYEQYF
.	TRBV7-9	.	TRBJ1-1	TGTGCCAGCAGCTTAGGGGGAGTTGAAGCTTTCTTT	CASSLGGVEAFF
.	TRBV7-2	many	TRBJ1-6	TGTGCCAGCAGCTTAGGGCCCGCCCCACCCCTCCACTTT	CASSLGPAPPLHF
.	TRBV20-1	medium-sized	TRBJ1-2	TGCAGTGCTAGAGAGTACAGGTCCTTC	CSAREYRSF
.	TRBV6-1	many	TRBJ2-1	TGTGCCAGCAGTGAATATGAGCAGTTCTTC	CASSEYEQFF
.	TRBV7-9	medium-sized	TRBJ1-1	TGTGCCAGCAGCTTAGGTACAGTCCGAGGGACTGAAGCTTTCTTT	CASSLGTVRGTEAFF
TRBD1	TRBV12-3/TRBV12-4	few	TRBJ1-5	TGTGCCAGCAGTCCCCGGGACAGGGGAAATCAGCCCCAGCATTTT	CASSPRDRGNQPQHF
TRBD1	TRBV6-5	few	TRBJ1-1	TGTGCCAGCAGTGAACGGGACAGGCACGCTGAAGCTTTCTTT	CASSERDRHAEAFF
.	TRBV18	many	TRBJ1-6	TGTGCCAGCTCACCCCCGCAGGATGGTTCACCCCTCCACTTT	CASSPPQDGSPLHF
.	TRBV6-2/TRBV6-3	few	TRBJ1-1	TGTGCCAGCAGTTCCCTCCGACGGGGGAACACTGAAGCTTTCTTT	CASSSLRRGNTEAFF
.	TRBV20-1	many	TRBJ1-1	TGCAGTGCTAGGCCTGCGGGCAGGGGAGGTGACACTGAAGCTTTCTTT	CSARPAGRGGDTEAFF
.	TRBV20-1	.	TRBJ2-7	TGCAGTGCTAGAGATGTGGGCTACGAGCAGTACTTC	CSARDVGYEQYF
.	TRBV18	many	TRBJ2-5	TGTGCCAGCTCCCAGTACCAAGAGACCCAGTACTTC	CASSQYQETQYF
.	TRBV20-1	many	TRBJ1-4	TGCAGTGCTAGAGAGGGGGGTAATGAAAAACTGTTTTTT	CSAREGGNEKLFF
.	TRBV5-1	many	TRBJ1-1	TGCGCCAGCAGCTTCCTTGAGTTTGGGACCACGAATGAAGCTTTCTTT	CASSFLEFGTTNEAFF
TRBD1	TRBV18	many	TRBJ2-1	TGTGCCAGCTCACTCTCGACAGGGTCCAATGAGCAGTTCTTC	CASSLSTGSNEQFF
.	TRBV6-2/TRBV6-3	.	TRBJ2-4	TGTGCCAGCTTAAGTGTCCTAGCCAAAAACATTCAGTACTTC	CASLSVLAKNIQYF
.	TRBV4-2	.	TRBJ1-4	TGTGCCAGCAGCCAAGACAGGGAAGGAAAACTGTTTTTT	CASSQDREGKLFF
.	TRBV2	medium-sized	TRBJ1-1	TGTGCCAGCAGTGAAGCGGGCCGACCCCCGCTCTCCGCTTTTTTT	CASSEAGRPPLSAFF
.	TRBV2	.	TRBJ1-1	TGTGCCAGCAGCCTACCGGGGTCATCAGCTTTCTTT	CASSLPGSSAFF
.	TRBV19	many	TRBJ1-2	TGTGCCAGTTCCCTCATGGGTGGCTACACCTTC	CASSLMGGYTF
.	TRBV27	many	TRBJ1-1	TGTGCCAGCAGTTTATTGCAGGGTGGGCCTGAAGCTTTCTTT	CASSLLQGGPEAFF
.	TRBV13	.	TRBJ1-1	TGTGCCAGCAGCACGGACAGCACTGAAGCTTTCTTT	CASSTDSTEAFF